These T cell receptor beta chains were read from a single sample in a study of cytomegalovirus exposure and HLA in healthy donors. Sequenced by immunoSEQ multiplex PCR; TCRdb stores in-frame clones only, minus some. The sample includes approximately 59,000 clones, roughly 93% seen only once; the top ten take 1.5% to 2%. The sequencing sample was made of PBMCs. These receptors were taken from a woman between 18 and 29 years old in good health and CMV-seropositive. The CDR3 runs from the conserved cysteine through the conserved F or W.

j_gene,v_gene,CDR3aa
TRBJ2-3,TRBV11-2,CASSPGGTQYF
TRBJ2-2,TRBV7-2,CASSSDRVVSGELFF
TRBJ2-3,TRBV5-8,CASSLGTSGVRDTQYF
TRBJ1-2,TRBV4-3,CASSQKGQRRYGYTF
TRBJ1-5,TRBV15,CATSRDQRRSPYQPQHF
TRBJ2-1,TRBV11-2,CASSLDRQAHNEQFF
TRBJ2-7,TRBV7-9,CASSHASYEQYF
TRBJ2-5,TRBV9,CASSVRGAGVGETQYF
TRBJ1-2,TRBV18,CASSPRGDGYTF
TRBJ1-5,TRBV6-1,CASTTNGQTNQPQHF
TRBJ2-7,TRBV9,CASSGGAGGRSYEQYF
TRBJ1-2,TRBV5-1,CASSLGQNYGYTF
TRBJ2-1,TRBV6-1,CASTYSGGNNEQFF
TRBJ2-2,TRBV9,CASSVANREGGELFF
TRBJ2-2,TRBV5-5,CASSLAGDTGELFF
TRBJ2-7,TRBV14,CASSQFGEQYF
TRBJ1-5,TRBV30,CAWSHRGNQPQHF
TRBJ2-5,TRBV27,CASSPPGGVTQYF
TRBJ1-2,TRBV7-2,CASSSRQGAGYGYTF
TRBJ2-3,TRBV5-1,CASSGGTDTQYF
TRBJ1-2,TRBV9,CASSVGPGTGYKNYGYTF
TRBJ2-5,TRBV19,CASSGQGPTQYF
TRBJ1-5,TRBV30,CAWSVKAGSNQPQHF
TRBJ1-3,TRBV7-7,CASSLDRGNTIYF
TRBJ2-3,TRBV9,CASSEYRGVDTDTQYF
TRBJ1-2,TRBV2,CAIQKGDYGYTF
TRBJ2-6,TRBV9,CASSAAGLLSGANVLTF
TRBJ2-7,TRBV5-1,CASSLWTEAAGEQYF
TRBJ2-3,TRBV12-5,CASGLARLGEDTQYF
TRBJ1-6,TRBV6-1,CASSLSQGISSPLHF
TRBJ2-7,TRBV27,CASTTTGGSYEQYF
TRBJ1-2,TRBV29-1,CSVLDRGPPYGYTF
TRBJ1-3,TRBV5-6,CASSRGGYGNTIYF
TRBJ2-1,TRBV5-6,CASSLIGLSPSHNEQFF
TRBJ2-1,TRBV30,CAWRPLLAGEQFF
TRBJ1-1,TRBV30,CAWSGTTFNTEAFF
TRBJ2-7,TRBV10-3,CAISQGQGTHEQYF
TRBJ2-1,TRBV29-1,CSVEVTGASSYNEQFF
TRBJ1-1,TRBV20-1,CSVSGTRAFF
TRBJ2-3,TRBV6-6,CASSLTGGGDTQYF
TRBJ2-1,TRBV19,CASSMVQGYNEQFF
TRBJ2-3,TRBV29-1,CSVEPQRGELYTQYF
TRBJ1-2,TRBV6-5,CASSSTTGGGYTF
TRBJ2-7,TRBV27,CASSLPPGRAGEQYF
TRBJ1-6,TRBV18,CASSALWTGTGDSPLHF
TRBJ2-7,TRBV9,CASSAHSGASYEQYF
TRBJ2-3,TRBV28,CASSPRDYTDTQYF